This TCR beta chain stems from a study of liver allograft versus peripheral blood T cells. Overall study context: T cell receptor repertoires in transplanted livers were compared with those in recipients' peripheral blood.

TCRdb re-called the reads with MiXCR, one entry per CDR3 protein. The sample shows approximately 6,100 distinct CDR3 sequences, 14% of them seen only once. General observations from the study: Differences were reported between the T cell receptor repertoires inside liver allografts and those that were detected in peripheral blood.

The CDR3 has 15 amino acids. V gave up 5 bases and J gave up 8 bases; unmatched junction bases: 8. Germline V gene data show CDR1 as LNHDA and CDR2 as SQIVND (reference sequence). In this sample, this clonotype is medium-sized (0.01 to 0.1%). Its cognate antigen is unknown. The source is a human patient who had a liver transplant. Some of the T cells might come from the graft donor. The chain couples TRBV19 to TRBJ1-6, with TRBD1 identical over 8 bases. The CDR3 DNA reads as TGTGCCAGTAGTCTCTGGACAGGGAGTGATTCACCCCTCCACTTT. The encoded protein is CASSLWTGSDSPLHF.